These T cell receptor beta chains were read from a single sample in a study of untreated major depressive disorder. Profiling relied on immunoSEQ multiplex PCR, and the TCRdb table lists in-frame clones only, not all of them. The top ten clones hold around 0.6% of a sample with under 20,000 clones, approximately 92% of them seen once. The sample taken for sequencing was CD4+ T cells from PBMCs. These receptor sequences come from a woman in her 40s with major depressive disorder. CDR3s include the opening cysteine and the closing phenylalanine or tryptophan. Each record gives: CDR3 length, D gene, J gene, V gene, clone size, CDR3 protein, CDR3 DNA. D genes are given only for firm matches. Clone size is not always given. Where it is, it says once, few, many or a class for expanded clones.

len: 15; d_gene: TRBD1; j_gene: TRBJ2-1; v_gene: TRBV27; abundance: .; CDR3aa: CASSLTGQGFREQFF; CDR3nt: TGTGCCAGCAGTTTAACGGGACAGGGGTTTCGTGAGCAGTTCTTC
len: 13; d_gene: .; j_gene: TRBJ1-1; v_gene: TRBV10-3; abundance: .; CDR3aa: CAISGAGNTEAFF; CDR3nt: TGTGCCATCAGTGGAGCGGGGAACACTGAAGCTTTCTTT
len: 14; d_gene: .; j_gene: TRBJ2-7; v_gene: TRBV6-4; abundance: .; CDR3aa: CASSESSIADEQYF; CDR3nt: TGTGCCAGCAGTGAATCCTCGATAGCCGACGAGCAGTACTTC
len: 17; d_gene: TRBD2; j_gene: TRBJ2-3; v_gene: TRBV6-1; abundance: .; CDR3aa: CASSEIPFRGGTDTQYF; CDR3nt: TGTGCCAGCAGTGAAATCCCCTTCCGGGGAGGGACAGATACGCAGTATTTT
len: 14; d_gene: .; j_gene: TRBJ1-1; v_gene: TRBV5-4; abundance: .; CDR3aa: CASSSQGGLAEAFF; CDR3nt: TGTGCCAGCAGCTCACAGGGAGGTCTCGCTGAAGCTTTCTTT
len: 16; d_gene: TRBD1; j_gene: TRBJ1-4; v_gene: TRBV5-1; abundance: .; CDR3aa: CASSLVGGGQEQKLFF; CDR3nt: TGCGCCAGCAGCTTGGTGGGGGGAGGACAGGAACAAAAACTGTTTTTT
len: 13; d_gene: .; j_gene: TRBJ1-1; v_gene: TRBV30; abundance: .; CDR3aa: CAWGRGSNTEAFF; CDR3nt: TGTGCCTGGGGTAGGGGATCGAACACTGAAGCTTTCTTT
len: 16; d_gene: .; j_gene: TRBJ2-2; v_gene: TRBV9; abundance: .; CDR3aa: CASSPGGLANTGELFF; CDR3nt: TGTGCCAGCAGCCCTGGGGGGTTAGCGAACACCGGGGAGCTGTTTTTT
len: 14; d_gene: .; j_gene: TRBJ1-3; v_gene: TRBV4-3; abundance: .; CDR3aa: CASSQARSGNTIYF; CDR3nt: TGCGCCAGCAGCCAAGCCCGCTCTGGAAACACCATATATTTT
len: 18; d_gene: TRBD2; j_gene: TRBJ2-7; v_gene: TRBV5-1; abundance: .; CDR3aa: CASSRTGTSGGADYEQYF; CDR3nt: TGCGCCAGCAGCCGGACCGGGACTAGCGGGGGGGCGGATTACGAGCAGTACTTC
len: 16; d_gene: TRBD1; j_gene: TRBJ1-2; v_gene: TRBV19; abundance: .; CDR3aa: CASSSPTGGKDYGYTF; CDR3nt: TGTGCCAGTAGTTCCCCGACAGGGGGCAAAGACTATGGCTACACCTTC
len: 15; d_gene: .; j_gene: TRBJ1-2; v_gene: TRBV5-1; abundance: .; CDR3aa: CASSLVPGLEYGYTF; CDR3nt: TGCGCCAGCAGCTTGGTCCCGGGGTTGGAATATGGCTACACCTTC
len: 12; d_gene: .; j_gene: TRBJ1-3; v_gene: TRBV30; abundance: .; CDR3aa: CAWGLGGQTIYF; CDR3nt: TGTGCCTGGGGCTTGGGGGGTCAAACCATATATTTT
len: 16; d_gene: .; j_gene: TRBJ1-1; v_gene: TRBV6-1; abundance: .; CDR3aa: CASSEDYETIRTEAFF; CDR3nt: TGTGCCAGCAGTGAAGATTATGAGACAATTAGAACTGAAGCTTTCTTT
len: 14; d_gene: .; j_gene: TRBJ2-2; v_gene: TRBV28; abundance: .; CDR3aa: CASSITDFTGELFF; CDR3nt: TGTGCCAGCAGTATAACGGACTTCACCGGGGAGCTGTTTTTT
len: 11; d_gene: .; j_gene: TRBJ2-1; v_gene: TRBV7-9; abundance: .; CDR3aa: CASSTRDWEIF; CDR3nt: TGTGCCAGCAGTACGCGGGACTGGGAGATCTTC
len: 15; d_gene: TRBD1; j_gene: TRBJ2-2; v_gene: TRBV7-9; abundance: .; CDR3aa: CASSPGQGWAGELFF; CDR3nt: TGTGCCAGCAGCCCCGGACAGGGATGGGCCGGGGAGCTGTTTTTT
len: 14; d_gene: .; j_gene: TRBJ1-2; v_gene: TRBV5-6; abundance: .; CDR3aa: CASTTGGRISGYTF; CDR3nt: TGTGCCAGCACGACCGGGGGGCGAATTAGCGGCTACACCTTC
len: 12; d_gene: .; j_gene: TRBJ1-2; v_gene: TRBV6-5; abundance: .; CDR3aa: CASSYYGNGYTF; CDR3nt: TGTGCCAGCAGTTACTATGGAAATGGCTACACCTTC
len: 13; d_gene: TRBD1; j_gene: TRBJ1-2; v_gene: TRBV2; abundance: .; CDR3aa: CASREDRDYGYTF; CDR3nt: TGTGCCAGCAGAGAAGACAGGGACTATGGCTACACCTTC
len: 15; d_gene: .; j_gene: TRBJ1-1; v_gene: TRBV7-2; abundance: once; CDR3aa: CASSLAMGVNTEAFF; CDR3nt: TGTGCCAGCAGCTTAGCGATGGGCGTGAACACTGAAGCTTTCTTT
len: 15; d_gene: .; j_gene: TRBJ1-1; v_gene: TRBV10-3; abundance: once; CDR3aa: CATGRGAGGNTEAFF; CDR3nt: TGTGCCACTGGTCGGGGGGCTGGAGGGAACACTGAAGCTTTCTTT
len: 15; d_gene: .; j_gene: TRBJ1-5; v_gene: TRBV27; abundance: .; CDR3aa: CASKPSEIPNQPQHF; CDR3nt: TGTGCCAGCAAACCCTCTGAGATCCCTAATCAGCCCCAGCATTTT
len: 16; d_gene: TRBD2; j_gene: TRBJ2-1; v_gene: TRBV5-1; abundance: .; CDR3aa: CASSLGSGSAYNEQFF; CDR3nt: TGCGCCAGCAGCTTGGGCAGCGGGAGCGCTTACAATGAGCAGTTCTTC